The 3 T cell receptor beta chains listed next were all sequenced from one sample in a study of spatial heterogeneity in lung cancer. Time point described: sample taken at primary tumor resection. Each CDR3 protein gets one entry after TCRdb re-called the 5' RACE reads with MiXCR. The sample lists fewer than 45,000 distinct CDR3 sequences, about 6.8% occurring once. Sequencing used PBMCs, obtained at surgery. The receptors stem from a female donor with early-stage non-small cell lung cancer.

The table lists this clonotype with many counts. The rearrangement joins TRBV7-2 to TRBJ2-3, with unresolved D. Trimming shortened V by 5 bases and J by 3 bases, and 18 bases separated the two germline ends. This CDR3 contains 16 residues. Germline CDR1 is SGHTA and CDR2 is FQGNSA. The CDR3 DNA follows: TGTGCCAGCAGCCCCGCAAGTACCAGAAGTACAGATACGCAGTATTTT. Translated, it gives CASSPASTRSTDTQYF. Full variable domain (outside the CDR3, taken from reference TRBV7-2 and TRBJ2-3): GAGVSQSPSNKVTEKGKDVELRCDPISGHTALYWYRQSLGQGLEFLIYFQGNSAPDKSGLPSDRFSAERTGGSVSTLTIQRTQQEDSAVYLCASSPASTRSTDTQYFGPGTRLTVL.

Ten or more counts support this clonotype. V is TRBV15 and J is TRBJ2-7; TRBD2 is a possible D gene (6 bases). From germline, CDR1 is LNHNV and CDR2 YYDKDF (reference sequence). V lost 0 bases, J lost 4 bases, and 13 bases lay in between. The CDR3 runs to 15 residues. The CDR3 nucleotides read TGTGCCACCAGCAGAGATTTGGGGGGAACATACGAGCAGTACTTC. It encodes CATSRDLGGTYEQYF. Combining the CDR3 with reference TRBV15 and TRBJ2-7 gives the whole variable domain DAMVIQNPRYQVTQFGKPVTLSCSQTLNHNVMYWYQQKSSQAPKLLFHYYDKDFNNEADTPDNFQSRRPNTSFCFLDIRSPGLGDTAMYLCATSRDLGGTYEQYFGPGTRLTVT.

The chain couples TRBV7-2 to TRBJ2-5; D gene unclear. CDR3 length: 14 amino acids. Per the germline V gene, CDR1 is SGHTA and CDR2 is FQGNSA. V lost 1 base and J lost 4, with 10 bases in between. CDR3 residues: CASSLGRASETQYF. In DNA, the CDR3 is TGTGCCAGCAGCTTAGGACGGGCCTCAGAGACCCAGTACTTC.